This T cell receptor beta chain was sequenced during a study of T cells in women clearing cervical HPV infection. Study at large: Donors had HPV16-related CIN3 or worse; 2 had invasive cancer. Cases' blood sampling followed lesion detection by median around 160 days (90 to 200). Blood came at first lesion visit for cases, post-clearance for controls. Only a few women had HLA typing results available.

The length of the CDR3 is 14 residues. Looked up from germline, CDR1 is SGHRS and CDR2 is YFSETQ. The ends were cut back, 5 bases at V and 0 bases at J, with 12 bases in the middle. Produced via immunoSEQ multiplex PCR; TCRdb's table is partial and in-frame only. Its clone listing holds approximately 16,000 clones. Points on this clone: The read terminates 3 residues ahead of where the CDR3 ends, so the germline J gene completes it.

Sample: blood buffy coat. The TCR originated in a woman aged 18-70 years with a cervical HPV16 infection that either progressed to CIN3+ or cleared (not recorded which). The chain recombines TRBV5-1 with TRBJ2-7; D is perhaps TRBD1 (5 bases). Partial CDR3 DNA: TGCGCCAGCAGTCGAGACAGTCCCTCCTACGAG. It codes for CASSRDSPSYE. The CDR3 as a whole reads CASSRDSPSYEQYF.